These T cell receptor beta chains were read from a single sample in a study of tumor and adjacent non-tumor tissue in lung cancer. TCRdb processed the multiplex PCR reads anew with MiXCR; each CDR3 protein has one entry. Of approximately 100,000 distinct CDR3 sequences in the sample, about 75% were seen once. Material: lung tumor tissue. The receptors originated from a woman aged 55-75 years with non-small cell lung cancer. Both conserved end residues are trimmed from each CDR3. A D gene is named only where the DNA matches it firmly. Where a row states a size, it is once, few, many or the class of an expanded clone; other rows omit it.

CDR3aa	d_gene	abundance	j_gene	v_gene
VSSTRGTLGSYNEQF	NA	NA	TRBJ2-1	TRBV11-2
ASSQGLWGEQY	NA	NA	TRBJ2-7	TRBV28
ASSYTQHRANIGELF	NA	NA	TRBJ2-2	TRBV6-2/TRBV6-3
ASRDTGVSIEAF	TRBD1	NA	TRBJ1-1	TRBV28
ASSPFPGLAGLYRETHY	TRBD2	NA	TRBJ2-5	TRBV11-3
PSSQDIQHQETQY	NA	NA	TRBJ2-5	TRBV4-3
TNRWGSTEAF	NA	NA	TRBJ1-1	TRBV28
AGSFRLAGVSYNEQF	TRBD2	NA	TRBJ2-1	TRBV11-2
SVGGQGEAKPQH	TRBD1	NA	TRBJ1-5	TRBV29-1
TTSEAGATDTQY	TRBD2	NA	TRBJ2-3	TRBV6-4
SARDPCQGAGELF	NA	NA	TRBJ2-2	TRBV20-1
SASRQGGSDQSQH	TRBD1	NA	TRBJ1-5	TRBV20-1
ASSQGVGLDEQF	NA	few	TRBJ2-1	TRBV14
AISEGPWSYGYT	NA	few	TRBJ1-2	TRBV10-3
ASSKREVRNEQF	TRBD2	NA	TRBJ2-1	TRBV19
ASSSGAGDLSEAF	NA	NA	TRBJ1-1	TRBV28
ASSTQQGYEQY	NA	many	TRBJ2-7	TRBV6-6
ASSASGPEQF	TRBD2	few	TRBJ2-1	TRBV9
ASSPGDGANVLI	NA	NA	TRBJ2-6	TRBV6-6
AISTEGSGANVLT	NA	NA	TRBJ2-6	TRBV6-1
ANRRGNHPQH	NA	NA	TRBJ1-5	TRBV4-2
ASSFCGGARRETQY	TRBD2	NA	TRBJ2-5	TRBV7-9
ASSPIGANTKAF	NA	NA	TRBJ1-1	TRBV4-3
STRVQVEYGYT	NA	NA	TRBJ1-2	TRBV20-1
ASTRWGRANVLT	NA	NA	TRBJ2-6	TRBV11-2
ASSLLTLAGTHEQY	TRBD2	NA	TRBJ2-7	TRBV28
SSGLAGCEAKNIQY	TRBD2	NA	TRBJ2-4	TRBV20-1
NAISSGGNTDMLY	TRBD2	NA	TRBJ2-3	TRBV20-1
AISYVTSVSYEEY	TRBD2	NA	TRBJ2-7	TRBV6-6
ASSRLSSMVVNIEAY	NA	NA	TRBJ1-1	TRBV6-5
AGSNLQDYYGYT	NA	NA	TRBJ1-2	TRBV6-6
ASSLDHAGIIQETQY	NA	NA	TRBJ2-5	TRBV11-2
ASSLTARDYSKYGTNYGYT	NA	NA	TRBJ1-2	TRBV28
ASSPGHSPYNSPLH	NA	NA	TRBJ1-6	TRBV28
ASSLGSFNEQY	NA	NA	TRBJ2-7	TRBV7-3
ASSPTTSEGATQY	TRBD1	NA	TRBJ2-3	TRBV6-2/TRBV6-3
ANSRQAGGDWEQY	TRBD1	NA	TRBJ2-7	TRBV6-6
AISESAEIDTQH	NA	NA	NA	TRBV10-3
VSSEQAGRYNEQF	TRBD2	NA	TRBJ2-1	TRBV6-1
ASSLRTGSSYDQY	NA	NA	TRBJ2-7	TRBV11-3
ATAGTSASYEQY	TRBD2	many	TRBJ2-7	TRBV10-3
SAQGVDTQY	NA	many	TRBJ2-3	TRBV20-1
NAFSSSGTGELF	TRBD2	NA	TRBJ2-2	TRBV20-1
ASSPAGGGMEPQH	TRBD1	many	TRBJ1-5	TRBV4-2
ASSPSHGGETQY	TRBD2	many	TRBJ2-5	TRBV28
IARDRGAGGIDFQY	TRBD2	NA	TRBJ2-4	TRBV20-1
SASSRQTASTGELF	NA	many	TRBJ2-2	TRBV20-1